These 28 T cell receptor beta chains came from one sample sequenced in a study of control samples from healthy donors and cancer patients. Produced via immunoSEQ multiplex PCR; TCRdb's table is partial and in-frame only. The table lists roughly 450,000 clones, more than 80% of them singletons. Material for sequencing was PBMCs. These receptors originate from a man aged 40-49 years with head and neck cancer.

The CDR3 DNA reads as TGTGCCTGGTCGGGGACAATGGCTGGAAACACCATATATTTT. It encodes CAWSGTMAGNTIYF. The J gene is TRBJ1-3, the V gene TRBV30, with a weak D call TRBD1 (6 bases). V was shortened by 5 bases and J by 2 bases, with 13 bases between the two germline ends. The CDR3 runs to 14 residues. Germline V CDR1 and CDR2: GTSNPN, SVGIG (reference sequence).

This clone was seen more than once but under ten times. The V call is TRBV4-2, the J call TRBJ2-7, with a possible D match to TRBD2 (6 bases). This CDR3 has 15 residues. CDR1 is LGHNA and CDR2 is YNFKEQ in the germline V gene. V was cut by 4 bases and J by 2 bases, with 15 bases left in between. The CDR3 here is CASSLPAGGAYEQYF. The CDR3 nucleotides read TGTGCCAGCAGCCTCCCGGCCGGCGGGGCCTACGAGCAGTACTTC.

The V and J genes are TRBV28 and TRBJ2-1; possibly TRBD1 for D (5 bases). Germline values: CDR1 MDHEN, CDR2 SYDVKM. The V end was cut by 6 bases, the J end by 8 bases, with 8 bases between. The CDR3 runs to 11 residues. The CDR3 DNA sequence: TGTGCCAGCAGCCTCAGGGATGAGCAGTTCTTC. Translated: CASSLRDEQFF.

The V call is TRBV29-1, the J call TRBJ1-5, with D perhaps matching TRBD1 (6 bases). The CDR3 is made up of 13 amino acids. V was shortened by 1 base and J by 11 bases, with 15 bases between the two germline ends. Per germline, CDR1 SQVTM and CDR2 ANQGSEA. The CDR3 loop is CSVEGQAKGAQHF. CDR3 sequence (DNA): TGCAGCGTTGAAGGACAGGCGAAAGGGGCCCAGCATTTT.

The rearrangement uses TRBV9 and TRBJ1-6; no firm D call. Germline V gene data show CDR1 as SGDLS and CDR2 as YYNGEE. Trimming shortened V by 3 bases and J by 0 bases, and 7 bases separated the two germline ends. The CDR3 is 15 residues long. The CDR3 DNA sequence: TGTGCCAGCAGCGGAAGAGGCTCCTATAATTCACCCCTCCACTTT. It translates to CASSGRGSYNSPLHF.

V usage is TRBV6-6 and J usage is TRBJ2-7; D gene ambiguous. This CDR3 region has 12 residues. Germline CDR1 reads MNHNY; CDR2 reads SVGAGI (reference sequence). V was pared by 2 bases and J by 6 bases, with 8 bases between. CDR3 in amino acids: CASSYVKSEQYF. Here the CDR3 DNA reads TGTGCCAGCAGTTACGTGAAAAGCGAGCAGTACTTC.

This clone was detected once. The chain carries TRBV27 and TRBJ1-5; 10 bases are shared with TRBD1. There are 12 residues in the CDR3. The V and J ends lost 8 bases and 7 bases, in that order; junction bases with no gene match: 2. Germline assignment: CDR1 MNHEY and CDR2 SMNVEV (reference sequence). As DNA, the CDR3 is TGTGCCAGCGGGACAGGGGTGCAGCCCCAGCATTTT. This encodes CASGTGVQPQHF.

The rearrangement uses TRBV19 and TRBJ1-1; 7 nucleotides align to TRBD1. Trimming removed 6 bases from V and 3 bases from J; junction bases left unmatched: 7. Germline V CDR1 and CDR2: LNHDA, SQIVND (reference sequence). The CDR3 has 14 amino acids. CDR3 residues: CASRPTTGHTEAFF. CDR3 in DNA: TGTGCCAGTAGACCCACGACAGGGCACACTGAAGCTTTCTTT.

This rearrangement joins TRBV3-1 (or the pseudogene TRBV3-2) to TRBJ2-3; D gene unclear. Trimming shortened V by 2 bases and J by 4 bases, and 13 bases separated the two germline ends. Germline V CDR1 and CDR2: LGHDT, YNNKEL (reference sequence). The CDR3 is 15 amino acids. In DNA, the CDR3 is TGTGCCAGCAGCCAACGTACGGGCCGCCCAGATACGCAGTATTTT. This gives the protein CASSQRTGRPDTQYF.

The rearrangement links TRBV9 to TRBJ2-1; D is possibly TRBD2 (7 bases). Germline CDR1 reads SGDLS; CDR2 reads YYNGEE. This CDR3 contains 21 residues. The ends were cut back, 5 bases at V and 8 bases at J, with 38 bases in the middle. The CDR3 protein is CASSINLAGLGASGEVDEQFF. Written as DNA, the CDR3 is TGTGCCAGCAGTATCAATTTGGCAGGTTTGGGGGCTAGCGGAGAGGTCGATGAGCAGTTCTTC.

This clone was seen a single time. The genes are TRBV10-3 and TRBJ2-7; a possible D gene is TRBD1 (5 bases). Per the germline V gene, CDR1 is ENHRY and CDR2 is SYGVKD. Deletions cut 0 bases from V and 9 bases from J, with 15 bases between. The CDR3 sequence is 14 residues long. Here the CDR3 DNA reads TGTGCCATCAGTGAGTCAGAACAGGTGTTAAGGCAGTACTTC. Protein sequence: CAISESEQVLRQYF.

This chain joins TRBV5-8 and TRBJ1-6; no clear D gene. The V end was cut by 1 base, the J end by 14 bases, with 7 bases between. The CDR3 length is 11 residues. Germline V gene lookup returns CDR1 SGHTS and CDR2 YDEGEE. The CDR3 nucleotides read TGTGCCAGCAGCTTGAGGCCGGCCCTCCACTTT. This codes for CASSLRPALHF.

The V call is TRBV18, the J call TRBJ2-7; 7 bases agree with TRBD1. Losses at the gene ends were 6 bases for V and 3 bases for J; bases not matched to a gene: 8. The CDR3 is 14 residues long. Germline CDR1 reads KGHSH; CDR2 reads LQKENI. The CDR3 nucleotides read TGTGCCAGCTCTCCTGACAGGGTTAACTACGAGCAGTACTTC. Residues: CASSPDRVNYEQYF.

This chain uses TRBV7-3 with TRBJ2-4; D unresolved. Germline V gene data show CDR1 as SGHTA and CDR2 as FQGTGA. The ends were cut back, 2 bases at V and 6 bases at J, with 11 bases in the middle. This CDR3 is built from 14 residues. In nucleotides, the CDR3 is TGTGCCAGCAGCTTAGGGCCGACCGGAAACATTCAGTACTTC. It yields the protein CASSLGPTGNIQYF.

The chain couples TRBV11-2 to TRBJ2-2; TRBD1 is a possible D gene (7 bases). In germline, CDR1 is SGHAT, CDR2 FQNNGV. V lost 7 bases and J lost 7, with 16 bases in between. The CDR3 consists of 14 residues. The CDR3 DNA reads TGTGCCAGCAATACCCAGGGGGAGGACGGGGAGCTGTTTTTT. This codes for CASNTQGEDGELFF.

This clone was recorded once. CDR3 DNA: TGTGCCAGCACTTTTACAGGCTATACCCCCTATGGCTACACCTTC. Its translation is CASTFTGYTPYGYTF. The chain links TRBV28 to TRBJ1-2, with a possible D match to TRBD1 (5 bases). This CDR3 is 15 amino acids long. Trimming removed 7 bases from V and 4 bases from J, with 19 bases in between. Germline V gene data show CDR1 as MDHEN and CDR2 as SYDVKM.

This clone was detected only once. J is TRBJ2-5 and V is TRBV7-2; 8 nucleotides agree with TRBD1. V dropped 1 base and J dropped 1; count of bases not matched to a gene: 2. From germline, CDR1 is SGHTA and CDR2 FQGNSA. The CDR3 runs 15 residues. Here the CDR3 reads CASSLGDRTQETQYF. CDR3 nucleotide sequence: TGTGCCAGCAGCTTAGGGGACAGGACCCAAGAGACCCAGTACTTC.

This clone was picked up a small number of times. The gene calls are TRBV7-8 and TRBJ2-7; no clear D gene. V shed 0 bases and J shed 5 bases, with 5 bases lying between them. CDR1 is SGHVS, CDR2 FQNEAQ, per germline. The CDR3 consists of 12 residues. The CDR3 region is CASSLARDEQYF. The CDR3 coding sequence is TGTGCCAGCAGCTTAGCCCGAGACGAGCAGTACTTC.

The rearrangement joins TRBV19 to TRBJ2-1, with 11 bases identical to TRBD2. Per the germline V gene, CDR1 is LNHDA and CDR2 is SQIVND (reference sequence). CDR3 length equals 16 residues. The V and J ends lost 6 bases and 7 bases, in that order; junction bases with no gene match: 11. CDR3 in DNA: TGTGCCAGTAGGGCATCTCTAGCGGGAGGAGAGAATGAGCAGTTCTTC. Residues: CASRASLAGGENEQFF.

This clone was observed a single time. The chain employs TRBV18 and TRBJ1-1; 9 nucleotides line up with TRBD1. This CDR3 comprises 16 residues. V was clipped by 3 bases and J by 1 base; unmatched bases: 6. The V gene's germline CDR1 is KGHSH and CDR2 LQKENI. The CDR3 spells CASSPSQTGGNTEAFF. As DNA, the CDR3 is TGTGCCAGCTCACCCTCCCAGACAGGGGGGAACACTGAAGCTTTCTTT.

This sequence joins TRBV15 and TRBJ1-2; a weak D match, TRBD1 (5 bases). V was clipped by 5 bases and J by 8 bases, with 24 bases between them. Germline CDR1 and CDR2: LNHNV and YYDKDF (reference sequence). The CDR3 runs 16 residues. The CDR3 sequence: CATSPDLEQGAYGYTF. CDR3 in DNA: TGTGCCACCAGCCCGGACCTGGAGCAGGGTGCCTACGGCTACACCTTC.

This chain joins TRBV5-5 and TRBJ2-1; D is ambiguous. The germline CDR1 and CDR2 sequences are SGHKS and YYEKEE (reference sequence). CDR3 length equals 13 residues. V lost 0 bases to trimming and J lost 5 bases, with 6 bases between them. DNA of the CDR3: TGTGCCAGCAGCTTGGACAGAGACAATGAGCAGTTCTTC. Protein: CASSLDRDNEQFF.

The chain combines TRBV28 with TRBJ1-3; 8 nucleotides align to TRBD1. The ends lost 7 bases at V and 1 base at J; junction bases unmatched: 3. Germline values: CDR1 MDHEN, CDR2 SYDVKM. This CDR3 has 14 amino acids. Written as DNA, the CDR3 is TGTGCCAGCAACCAGGGGGCTTCTGGAAACACCATATATTTT. Amino acid sequence: CASNQGASGNTIYF.

This sequence joins TRBV6-4 and TRBJ2-1; D unresolved. Trimming left V 2 bases short and J 9 bases short, with 11 bases between. This CDR3 is 13 amino acids long. From germline, CDR1 is MRHNA and CDR2 SNTAGT. The CDR3 nucleotides are TGTGCCAGCAGTGACCTCCTTACTTCTGAGCAGTTCTTC. It specifies CASSDLLTSEQFF.

V and J are TRBV11-2 and TRBJ1-4, with D unclear. The ends were cut back, 5 bases at V and 8 bases at J, with 6 bases in the middle. CDR3 length: 11 residues. Germline V gene sequence: CDR1 SGHAT, CDR2 FQNNGV. CDR3 sequence (DNA): TGTGCCAGCAGCCGAGGAGAAAAACTGTTTTTT. It encodes CASSRGEKLFF.

The genes are TRBV5-6 and TRBJ2-7; D gene uncertain. The germline V gene has CDR1 SGHDT and CDR2 YYEEEE. CDR3 length: 11 residues. V gave up 0 bases and J gave up 12 bases, with 10 bases separating them. The CDR3 sequence is CASSLEGTAYF. For the CDR3, the DNA is TGTGCCAGCAGCTTGGAGGGTACAGCGTACTTC.

The J gene is TRBJ2-3, the V gene TRBV7-6; 13 bases map to TRBD2. The CDR3 is 17 amino acids. J gave up 0 bases and V 1 base, and 1 base lay outside the gene matches. From germline, CDR1 is SGHVS and CDR2 FNYEAQ. The CDR3 loop is CASSLGTSGSSTDTQYF. Here the CDR3 DNA reads TGTGCCAGCAGCTTAGGGACTAGCGGGAGCAGCACAGATACGCAGTATTTT.

This sequence joins TRBV9 and TRBJ1-5; TRBD1 matches 7 bases. Trimming took 0 bases from V and 3 from J; bases not matched to a gene: 6. The CDR3 runs to 16 residues. Germline assignment: CDR1 SGDLS and CDR2 YYNGEE. The CDR3 is CASSVGAGQDNQPQHF. DNA of the CDR3: TGTGCCAGCAGCGTAGGGGCCGGACAGGACAATCAGCCCCAGCATTTT.